Presented here are 9 T cell receptor beta chains from one specimen sequenced in a study of cytomegalovirus exposure and HLA in healthy donors. Researchers ran the PCR with 60 Vbeta and 13 Jbeta primers. The assay was immunoSEQ multiplex PCR, and TCRdb's table has in-frame clones only and misses some. The table has about 94,000 clones, roughly three quarters seen once; the top ten hold around 0.76%. The sequencing sample was made of PBMCs. These receptors originate from a woman aged 55 to 70 in good health and CMV-seronegative.

The chain combines TRBV6-5 with TRBJ1-5, with 7 bases fitting TRBD1. CDR1 is MNHEY, CDR2 SVGAGI, per germline. Trimming cost V 6 bases and J 2 bases; bases outside gene matches: 4. The length of the CDR3 is 14 residues. The DNA for the CDR3 is TGTGCCAGCAGCCTCGGACAGGGCAATCAGCCCCAGCATTTT. Protein product: CASSLGQGNQPQHF.

This chain links TRBV5-1 with TRBJ2-7, with a weak D call TRBD2 (6 bases). Germline loops: CDR1 SGHRS, CDR2 YFSETQ. This CDR3 is 15 amino acids long. Trimming cost V 3 bases and J 2 bases, with 15 bases left between them. CDR3 residues: CASSWGVAQPYEQYF. CDR3 sequence (DNA): TGCGCCAGCAGCTGGGGGGTAGCGCAGCCCTACGAGCAGTACTTC.

The V call is TRBV13, the J call TRBJ2-1; 11 bases fit TRBD2. CDR3 length: 15 residues. After removal of 5 bases from V and 5 bases from J, the junction contained 5 bases not matched to a gene. The V gene's germline CDR1 is PRHDT and CDR2 FYEKMQ (reference sequence). The CDR3: CASSPGTSGDNEQFF. In nucleotides, the CDR3 is TGTGCCAGCAGCCCCGGGACTAGCGGCGACAATGAGCAGTTCTTC.

Only a few counts were recorded for this clone. The rearrangement uses TRBV19 and TRBJ2-5, with D tentatively TRBD2 (6 bases). The length of the CDR3 is 15 residues. V shed 5 bases and J shed 1 base, with 14 bases lying between them. Looked up from germline, CDR1 is LNHDA and CDR2 is SQIVND (reference sequence). The CDR3 loop reads CASSSRLVGQETQYF. Here the CDR3 DNA reads TGTGCCAGTAGTTCCCGACTAGTAGGCCAAGAGACCCAGTACTTC.

The V and J genes are TRBV29-1 and TRBJ2-1; 14 positions agree with TRBD2. This CDR3 is built from 18 residues. Germline CDR1 reads SQVTM; CDR2 reads ANQGSEA. V lost 3 bases and J lost 2; bases outside the gene matches: 9. CDR3 in DNA: TGCAGCGTTGATGGACTAGCGGGAGGATTCCGACCCTACAATGAGCAGTTCTTC. This sequence encodes CSVDGLAGGFRPYNEQFF.

The gene calls are TRBV29-1 and TRBJ2-7, with no clear D. Germline CDR1 SQVTM, CDR2 ANQGSEA. The CDR3 length is 13 residues. V gave up 6 bases and J gave up 5 bases, with 17 bases separating them. CDR3 in amino acids: CSVPDLHSNEQYF. The CDR3 nucleotides are TGCAGCGTGCCTGACTTGCATTCGAACGAGCAGTACTTC.

The rearrangement joins TRBV9 to TRBJ1-1; D may be TRBD1 (6 bases). Germline values: CDR1 SGDLS, CDR2 YYNGEE. V lost 1 base and J lost 1, with 11 bases in between. The CDR3 runs to 15 residues. CDR3 loop: CASSVTGYGNTEAFF. The CDR3 DNA sequence: TGTGCCAGCAGCGTAACAGGGTACGGGAACACTGAAGCTTTCTTT.

Only one count was recorded for this clone. This rearrangement joins TRBV5-1 to TRBJ1-2; 7 bases line up with TRBD1. The V segment lost 7 bases and the J segment 4 bases; nucleotides outside the gene matches: 10. Germline CDR1 SGHRS, CDR2 YFSETQ. The length of the CDR3 is 14 residues. The CDR3 region has the DNA TGCGCCAGCTCAGGACAGGCGGACAGCTATGGCTACACCTTC. Its translation is CASSGQADSYGYTF. Looking up the rest from reference TRBV5-1 and TRBJ1-2 gives the full variable domain: KAGVTQTPRYLIKTRGQQVTLSCSPISGHRSVSWYQQTPGQGLQFLFEYFSETQRNKGNFPGRFSGRQFSNSRSEMNVSTLELGDSALYLCASSGQADSYGYTFGSGTRLTVV.

This clone was counted once. V usage is TRBV28 and J usage is TRBJ1-2; D is unclear. Germline V CDR1 and CDR2: MDHEN, SYDVKM. Trimming left V 2 bases short and J 7 bases short, with 11 bases between. The CDR3 loop spans 13 amino acids. This CDR3 reads CASSLEVARGYTF. The DNA for the CDR3 is TGTGCCAGCAGTTTAGAAGTAGCGCGTGGCTACACCTTC.